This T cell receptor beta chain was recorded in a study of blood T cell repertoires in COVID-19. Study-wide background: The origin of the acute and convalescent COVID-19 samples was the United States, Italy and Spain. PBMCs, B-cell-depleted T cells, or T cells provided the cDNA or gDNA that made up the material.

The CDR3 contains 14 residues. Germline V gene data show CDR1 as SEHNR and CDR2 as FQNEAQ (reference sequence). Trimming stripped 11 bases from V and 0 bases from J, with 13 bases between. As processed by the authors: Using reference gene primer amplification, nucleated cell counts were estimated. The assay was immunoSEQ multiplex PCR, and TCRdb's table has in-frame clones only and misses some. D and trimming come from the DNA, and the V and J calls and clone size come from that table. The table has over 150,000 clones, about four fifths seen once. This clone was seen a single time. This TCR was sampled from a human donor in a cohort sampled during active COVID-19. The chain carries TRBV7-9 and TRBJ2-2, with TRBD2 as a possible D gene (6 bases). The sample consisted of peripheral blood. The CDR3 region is CAGGAGTNTGELFF. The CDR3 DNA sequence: TGTGCCGGAGGGGCGGGAACGAACACCGGGGAGCTGTTTTTT.